The source of this TCR beta chain is a study of T cells in Graves' hyperthyroidism and ophthalmopathy. Study-level results: The model foresaw ophthalmopathy a median about 6.5 months prior to onset. From stable hyperthyroidism, ophthalmopathy was separated by a 13 V-J model.

In this sample, this clonotype turned up a few times. Its antigen is undetermined. About 9.4 ml fresh peripheral blood yielded the PBMCs. The CDR3 extends over 15 amino acids. CDR1 and CDR2 from the germline V gene are MNHEY and SVGAGI. V was clipped by 2 bases and J by 4 bases, with 14 bases between them. TCR beta CDR3 region amplification was performed from RNA transcripts. A set of HTBI primers served as the primers for a first-round RT-PCR of the TCR CDR3. One entry per CDR3 protein, called by TCRdb with MiXCR from the multiplex PCR reads. The repertoire holds around 300,000 distinct CDR3 sequences, with roughly 22% as singletons.

The chain couples TRBV6-5 to TRBJ1-2; tentatively, D is TRBD1 (5 bases). This sequence originates from a man in his thirties or forties with Graves' ophthalmopathy. Sequencing was performed on blood. The CDR3 DNA is TGTGCCAGCAGTTACGGGGGGTCGCGGCCCTATGGCTACACCTTC. The encoded protein is CASSYGGSRPYGYTF.